This TCR beta chain was observed in a study of cytomegalovirus exposure and HLA in healthy donors. The study ran its PCR with 60 Vbeta and 13 Jbeta primers. Profiled with immunoSEQ multiplex PCR; TCRdb holds only in-frame clones, not every one. The table lists under 130,000 clones, 78% of them singletons. The V and J ends lost 4 bases and 6 bases, in that order; junction bases with no gene match: 11. This CDR3 is built from 16 residues. The V gene's germline CDR1 is SGHRS and CDR2 YFSETQ. Turning to this clone: Its cognate antigen is unknown.

Study findings and constraints: Through in vitro validation, a few CMV-associated chains were shown to be specific for CMV antigens. The study recorded 150 to 200 TCR beta chains that were cytomegalovirus-associated.

The receptor comes from a man aged 25-40 years in good health and CMV-seronegative. The chain employs TRBV5-1 and TRBJ2-1, with 9 bases matching TRBD2. Sequenced: PBMCs. The CDR3 spells CASSVTPGLARNEQFF. As DNA, the CDR3 is TGCGCCAGCAGCGTAACACCGGGACTAGCTCGCAATGAGCAGTTCTTC.